These 7 T cell receptor beta chains were all obtained from the same sample, sequenced in a study of blood T cell repertoires in COVID-19. Profiling relied on immunoSEQ multiplex PCR, and the TCRdb table lists in-frame clones only, not all of them. The repertoire has some 300,000 clones, 70% to 90% of them found once; the top ten carry approximately 2%. The material sequenced was PBMCs or T cells enriched from blood (not recorded which). These receptors were collected from a woman aged 60-75 years in a cohort exposed to, infected with or recovered from COVID-19 (not recorded which).

CDR3 DNA sequence: TGTGCCAGCAGCTACAGGGGGACTGGAAACACCATATATTTT. Residues: CASSYRGTGNTIYF. V and J are TRBV3-1 (or the pseudogene TRBV3-2) and TRBJ1-3; 8 nucleotides agree with TRBD1. CDR1 and CDR2 from the germline V gene are LGHDT and YNNKEL (reference sequence). V shed 5 bases, J shed 2 bases, and the junction held 2 bases outside the gene matches. This CDR3 has 14 residues.

The table lists this clone with a few counts. Written as DNA, the CDR3 is TGTGCCAGCAGCTTAGGACTAGCGGGGAGCTCCTACAATGAGCAGTTCTTC. Its protein product is CASSLGLAGSSYNEQFF. The chain links TRBV7-9 to TRBJ2-1; 11 bases map to TRBD2. CDR3 size: 17 residues. Unmatched junction bases numbered 2, after V lost 1 base and J lost 0 bases. Germline V gene data show CDR1 as SEHNR and CDR2 as FQNEAQ (reference sequence).

Worth noting for this clone: This same CDR3 is encoded by further DNA sequences in the sample. The chain is built from TRBV5-1 and TRBJ2-2; D gene ambiguous. V was cut by 4 bases and J by 1 base, with 5 bases left in between. Germline-derived CDR1 and CDR2 are SGHRS and YFSETQ. The CDR3 sequence is 13 residues long. The CDR3 protein is CASSTGNTGELFF. The CDR3, as DNA: TGCGCCAGCAGCACGGGGAACACCGGGGAGCTGTTTTTT.

The V and J genes are TRBV6-4 and TRBJ2-3; tentative D call: TRBD2 (6 bases). The CDR3 totals 14 residues. V was shortened by 6 bases and J by 2 bases, with 12 bases between the two germline ends. Germline lookup yields CDR1 MRHNA and CDR2 SNTAGT. The CDR3 DNA reads as TGTGCCAGCAGGAAGGGCGGGATCACAGATACGCAGTATTTT. The encoded protein is CASRKGGITDTQYF.

The chain is built from TRBV5-6 and TRBJ2-5; 12 bases map to TRBD2. Trimming removed 3 bases from V and 2 bases from J; junction bases left unmatched: 5. The germline V gene has CDR1 SGHDT and CDR2 YYEEEE. CDR3 size: 16 residues. The CDR3 spells CASSSPGLAGQETQYF. The DNA of the CDR3 is TGTGCCAGCAGCTCCCCGGGACTAGCGGGTCAAGAGACCCAGTACTTC.

The rearrangement joins TRBV2 to TRBJ1-3; D is possibly TRBD1 (6 bases). Germline V gene data show CDR1 as SNHLY and CDR2 as FYNNEI. V was pared by 7 bases and J by 0 bases, with 16 bases between. The CDR3 totals 16 residues. The CDR3 is CASTQTDSLSGNTIYF. The CDR3 DNA reads as TGTGCCAGCACCCAAACGGACAGCCTCTCTGGAAACACCATATATTTT.

This chain's CDR3 is CASRTGTVSNQPQHF. As DNA, the CDR3 is TGTGCCAGCAGAACCGGGACAGTTAGCAATCAGCCCCAGCATTTT. The chain employs TRBV6-5 and TRBJ1-5; TRBD1 matches at 7 bases. With V trimmed by 6 bases and J by 0 bases, 5 bases remained unmatched. CDR3 length equals 15 residues. From germline, CDR1 is MNHEY and CDR2 SVGAGI.